This passage covers 13 T cell receptor beta chains from one sample sequenced in a study of shared clonotypes between healthy human individuals. Here immunoSEQ multiplex PCR was the method, and the copy in TCRdb shows in-frame clones only, minus some. This table holds just over 2,000,000 clones, about 95% found once. In the naive CD8 group, cells lacked CD45RO and were positively selected for CCR7, so terminally differentiated effector memory CD45RA+ cells were left out. Sample: naive CD8+ T cells sorted from blood. These TCRs come from a man between 18 and 29 years old in good health.

This clone appeared once. The chain is built from TRBV15 and TRBJ1-1; D is possibly TRBD1 (5 bases). Germline values: CDR1 LNHNV, CDR2 YYDKDF (reference sequence). This CDR3 has 20 residues. V lost 1 base and J lost 3, with 27 bases in between. The CDR3 DNA follows: TGTGCCACCAGCAGAGTAGGGATATCAGGGATTGGGGCTGAAGACACTGAAGCTTTCTTT. Amino acids: CATSRVGISGIGAEDTEAFF.

The chain carries TRBV6-9 and TRBJ2-7; D is unresolved. Germline V gene data show CDR1 as MNHGY and CDR2 as SVAAGI. The CDR3 length is 15 residues. Trimming pared 3 bases from V and 0 bases from J, leaving 12 bases between. CDR3 region: CASSYSNADSYEQYF. The DNA of the CDR3 is TGTGCCAGCAGTTACTCGAATGCGGACTCCTACGAGCAGTACTTC.

The chain is built from TRBV5-1 and TRBJ1-2; the match to TRBD1 covers 8 bases. Looked up from germline, CDR1 is SGHRS and CDR2 is YFSETQ. The CDR3 extends over 13 amino acids. Losses at the gene ends were 4 bases for V and 8 bases for J; bases not matched to a gene: 7. CDR3 in amino acids: CASSPNPGGGYTF. CDR3 bases: TGCGCCAGCAGCCCGAACCCAGGGGGCGGCTACACCTTC.

V gene TRBV4-3 combines with J gene TRBJ2-1; 9 bases line up with TRBD1. J was trimmed by 4 bases and V by 2 bases; bases with no gene match: 12. Germline V gives CDR1 LGHNA, CDR2 YSLEER. The CDR3 loop spans 18 amino acids. CDR3 sequence (DNA): TGCGCCAGCAGCCAAAGGGGACAGGGAGTGGGGAAATACAATGAGCAGTTCTTC. As protein: CASSQRGQGVGKYNEQFF.

This chain connects TRBV7-8 to TRBJ1-3, with D uncertain. The V gene's germline CDR1 is SGHVS and CDR2 FQNEAQ. The CDR3 is made up of 13 amino acids. The germline V and J ends were trimmed by 1 base and 4 bases, with 5 bases remaining between them. In nucleotides, the CDR3 is TGTGCCAGCAGCTTAGGAGGAGGAAACACCATATATTTT. Protein sequence: CASSLGGGNTIYF.

V and J are TRBV6-1 and TRBJ2-1; D is ambiguous. CDR1 and CDR2 (germline): MNHNS, SASEGT. This CDR3 has 13 amino acids. V dropped 2 bases and J dropped 8 bases, with 10 bases sitting between them. CDR3 DNA: TGTGCCAGCAGTGAATGGGATGCAGATGAGCAGTTCTTC. Its protein is CASSEWDADEQFF.

The chain carries TRBV4-1 and TRBJ2-3, with D unresolved. The CDR3 is 16 amino acids. The germline V gene has CDR1 MGHRA and CDR2 YSYEKL. The V gene lost 2 bases and the J gene lost 0 bases, with 12 bases spanning the gap. CDR3 protein: CASSQSAAASTDTQYF. CDR3 nucleotides: TGCGCCAGCAGCCAATCCGCTGCGGCTAGCACAGATACGCAGTATTTT.

The chain links TRBV9 to TRBJ1-1; D is unclear. This CDR3 is built from 15 residues. Trimming shortened V by 6 bases and J by 0 bases, and 15 bases separated the two germline ends. The germline gives CDR1 SGDLS, CDR2 YYNGEE. CDR3 nucleotides: TGTGCCAGCACCCTAGTGGGAGCTATGAACACTGAAGCTTTCTTT. Amino acid sequence: CASTLVGAMNTEAFF. The whole variable domain, remainder taken from reference TRBV9 and TRBJ1-1, is DSGVTQTPKHLITATGQRVTLRCSPRSGDLSVYWYQQSLDQGLQFLIQYYNGEERAKGNILERFSAQQFPDLHSELNLSSLELGDSALYFCASTLVGAMNTEAFFGQGTRLTVV.

The chain is built from TRBV10-1 and TRBJ2-1; no definite D call. The germline V gene encodes CDR1 WNHNN and CDR2 SYGVQD (reference sequence). The CDR3 is made up of 13 amino acids. Trimming pared 1 base from V and 10 bases from J, leaving 11 bases between. The CDR3 spells CASSEFAAAEQFF. The CDR3 DNA reads TGCGCCAGCAGTGAGTTCGCCGCGGCCGAGCAGTTCTTC.

The chain uses TRBV19 and TRBJ2-3; 11 bases fit TRBD2. This CDR3 is built from 14 residues. V was clipped by 6 bases and J by 5 bases; unmatched bases: 4. Germline V CDR1 and CDR2: LNHDA, SQIVND (reference sequence). The CDR3 region has the DNA TGTGCCAGTAGGACCGGGACTAGCGGAGATACGCAGTATTTT. This encodes CASRTGTSGDTQYF.

A word on this clone: The sample holds other DNA sequences that translate to the same CDR3. This chain connects TRBV4-1 to TRBJ2-7, with 13 nucleotides matching TRBD2. The V gene end was trimmed by 1 base and the J gene end by 3 bases; junction bases not matched to a gene: 0. The germline gives CDR1 MGHRA, CDR2 YSYEKL. The CDR3 contains 15 residues. The CDR3 DNA sequence: TGCGCCAGCAGCCAAGGGACTAGCGGGGGCTACGAGCAGTACTTC. Its protein is CASSQGTSGGYEQYF.

The chain couples TRBV6-5 to TRBJ2-5, with 7 bases lining up with TRBD1. The CDR3 loop spans 15 amino acids. CDR1 is MNHEY, CDR2 SVGAGI, per germline. Trimming at V came to 5 bases and at J to 3 bases, leaving 9 bases not matched to a gene. The CDR3 region is CASSNYSQGEETQYF. The DNA of the CDR3 is TGTGCCAGCAGTAATTATTCCCAGGGGGAAGAGACCCAGTACTTC.

V usage is TRBV4-1 and J usage is TRBJ2-7, with D possibly being TRBD1 or TRBD2 (7 bases each). This CDR3 is 13 amino acids long. Germline V gene sequence: CDR1 MGHRA, CDR2 YSYEKL. The ends were cut back, 4 bases at V and 6 bases at J, with 13 bases in the middle. As DNA, the CDR3 is TGCGCCAGCAGCCCCAGGGGGGGGCTCGAGCAGTACTTC. Its translation is CASSPRGGLEQYF.